The count of the clone carrying this TCR beta chain is one. Assay: immunoSEQ multiplex PCR; the TCRdb copy retains only in-frame clones and omits some. The profile shows fewer than 90,000 clones, roughly 90% of them singletons. This entry belongs to a study of T cell responses to AZD1222 COVID-19 vaccine. Study overall: Pooling covered second doses at about 4 or about 12 weeks.

There are 17 residues in the CDR3. Germline lookup yields CDR1 SGHRS and CDR2 YFSETQ. With V trimmed by 5 bases and J by 2 bases, 9 bases remained unmatched. This chain uses TRBV5-1 with TRBJ2-5; 13 bases are shared with TRBD2. The source was peripheral blood, collected on day 0 of AZD1222 vaccination. This receptor was taken from an adult in good health. The CDR3 sequence: CASRPLILAGGQETQYF. The DNA of the CDR3 is TGCGCCAGCAGACCCCTAATACTAGCGGGAGGGCAAGAGACCCAGTACTTC.